These 13 T cell receptor beta chains were all obtained from the same sample, sequenced in a study of memory CD4+ T cells and cytomegalovirus serostatus. The sort gate was single viable CD3+CD4+CD8-CD45RO+ cells for memory CD4+ T cells. Sequencing used immunoSEQ multiplex PCR; TCRdb keeps in-frame clones, though not all of them. The sample holds some 56,000 clones; roughly 80% are singletons and the top ten take over 0.35%. Sequenced sample: memory CD4+ T cells from blood. These receptor sequences come from an adult in good health and CMV-seronegative.

The genes are TRBV7-9 and TRBJ1-1; D call uncertain. Germline CDR1 and CDR2: SEHNR and FQNEAQ (reference sequence). This CDR3 contains 14 residues. V was shortened by 4 bases and J by 5 bases, with 14 bases between the two germline ends. The DNA for the CDR3 is TGTGCCAGCAGCTCGCGGAGGGTGGAAACTGAAGCTTTCTTT. It yields the protein CASSSRRVETEAFF.

This clone occurred once. V gene TRBV19 combines with J gene TRBJ1-1; the D is unclear. This CDR3 is 14 amino acids long. Trimming cost V 3 bases and J 4 bases, with 12 bases left between them. Germline loops: CDR1 LNHDA, CDR2 SQIVND (reference sequence). The CDR3 sequence is CASSMGRAGTEAFF. CDR3 bases: TGTGCCAGTAGTATGGGGAGGGCGGGCACTGAAGCTTTCTTT.

The chain combines TRBV28 with TRBJ1-1; D unclear. This CDR3 is 14 amino acids long. The germline V gene encodes CDR1 MDHEN and CDR2 SYDVKM. V was clipped by 1 base and J by 7 bases, with 13 bases between them. The DNA of the CDR3 is TGTGCCAGCAGTTTATCCGGAGGAGCACTTGAAGCTTTCTTT. It specifies CASSLSGGALEAFF.

The rearrangement joins TRBV15 to TRBJ1-6; tentatively, D is TRBD1 (5 bases). V lost 3 bases to trimming and J lost 2 bases, with 14 bases between them. Germline assignment: CDR1 LNHNV and CDR2 YYDKDF (reference sequence). The CDR3 has 17 residues. The CDR3 loop is CATSRHIQGPYNSPLHF. In nucleotides, the CDR3 is TGTGCCACCAGCAGGCATATTCAGGGACCCTATAATTCACCCCTCCACTTT.

V gene TRBV11-2 combines with J gene TRBJ1-1, with D tentatively TRBD1 (5 bases). The CDR3 consists of 16 residues. Germline values: CDR1 SGHAT, CDR2 FQNNGV. V was shortened by 2 bases and J by 8 bases, with 21 bases between the two germline ends. DNA of the CDR3: TGTGCCAGCAGCTTATACTATGGGTCCCGCGACAGCGAAGCTTTCTTT. Its protein is CASSLYYGSRDSEAFF. Filled out from reference TRBV11-2 and TRBJ1-1, the complete variable domain reads EAGVAQSPRYKIIEKRQSVAFWCNPISGHATLYWYQQILGQGPKLLIQFQNNGVVDDSQLPKDRFSAERLKGVDSTLKIQPAKLEDSAVYLCASSLYYGSRDSEAFFGQGTRLTVV.

This chain joins TRBV7-9 and TRBJ2-7, with D possibly TRBD2 on 6 matching bases. V lost 5 bases and J lost 3, with 11 bases in between. The CDR3 has 13 residues. CDR1 is SEHNR, CDR2 FQNEAQ, per germline (reference sequence). The CDR3 reads CASSPSGGYEQYF. CDR3 DNA: TGTGCCAGCAGCCCCTCCGGGGGCTACGAGCAGTACTTC.

The chain recombines TRBV7-2 with TRBJ1-3; D unresolved. The CDR3 runs to 16 residues. V lost 4 bases, J lost 2 bases, and 15 bases lay in between. Germline CDR1 and CDR2: SGHTA and FQGNSA. CDR3 sequence (DNA): TGTGCCAGCAGCTCCCGTGGGTCTGGGGCTGGAAACACCATATATTTT. Its translation is CASSSRGSGAGNTIYF.

The J gene is TRBJ1-3, the V gene TRBV7-9, with TRBD1 as a possible D gene (5 bases). V lost 1 base to trimming and J lost 1 base, with 11 bases between them. The CDR3 extends over 16 amino acids. The germline gives CDR1 SEHNR, CDR2 FQNEAQ (reference sequence). For the CDR3, the DNA is TGTGCCAGCAGCTTAGGGCACAGGAATTCTGGAAACACCATATATTTT. Protein product: CASSLGHRNSGNTIYF.

V gene TRBV7-9 combines with J gene TRBJ2-1; tentatively, D is TRBD2 (5 bases). With 3 bases removed from V and 10 bases from J, the gap between germline ends came to 19 bases. The CDR3 has 15 amino acids. Germline loops: CDR1 SEHNR, CDR2 FQNEAQ (reference sequence). The DNA for the CDR3 is TGTGCCAGCAGCTTTGCGGACTTCGCCCTTTGGGAGCAGTTCTTC. This gives the protein CASSFADFALWEQFF.

This chain connects TRBV14 to TRBJ1-1, with D uncertain. Germline V gene sequence: CDR1 SGHDN, CDR2 FVKESK. The V end was cut by 1 base, the J end by 8 bases, with 11 bases between. The CDR3 sequence is 13 residues long. The CDR3 DNA follows: TGTGCCAGCAGCCAAGGGTCAGCCAGAGAAGCTTTCTTT. Protein sequence: CASSQGSAREAFF.

The chain employs TRBV19 and TRBJ1-2; 8 bases are shared with TRBD1. CDR1 is LNHDA, CDR2 SQIVND, per germline (reference sequence). V shed 7 bases, J shed 8 bases, and the junction held 12 bases outside the gene matches. The CDR3 length is 14 residues. The CDR3 sequence: CASNTGDRGPGYTF. As DNA, the CDR3 is TGTGCCAGTAACACAGGAGACAGGGGCCCGGGCTACACCTTC.

The rearrangement joins TRBV18 to TRBJ2-3; no firm D call. Per germline, CDR1 KGHSH and CDR2 LQKENI. V lost 2 bases and J lost 0, with 6 bases in between. This CDR3 comprises 14 residues. In nucleotides, the CDR3 is TGTGCCAGCTCACCAATCGGCAGCACAGATACGCAGTATTTT. This codes for CASSPIGSTDTQYF. Full variable domain (rest looked up from reference TRBV18 and TRBJ2-3): NAGVMQNPRHLVRRRGQEARLRCSPMKGHSHVYWYRQLPEEGLKFMVYLQKENIIDESGMPKERFSAEFPKEGPSILRIQQVVRGDSAAYFCASSPIGSTDTQYFGPGTRLTVL.

The CDR3: CSVERQNSGANVLTF. The DNA for the CDR3 is TGCAGCGTTGAAAGACAGAACTCTGGGGCCAACGTCCTGACTTTC. The genes are TRBV29-1 and TRBJ2-6; possible D gene TRBD1, 5 bases. CDR1 is SQVTM and CDR2 is ANQGSEA in the germline V gene. Trimming pared 2 bases from V and 0 bases from J, leaving 8 bases between. The CDR3 is made up of 15 amino acids. The full variable domain, completed using reference TRBV29-1 and TRBJ2-6, is SAVISQKPSRDICQRGTSLTIQCQVDSQVTMMFWYRQQPGQSLTLIATANQGSEATYESGFVIDKFPISRPNLTFSTLTVSNMSPEDSSIYLCSVERQNSGANVLTFGAGSRLTVL.